One T cell receptor beta chain is described in this entry. The method was immunoSEQ multiplex PCR; TCRdb's version includes in-frame clones alone and lacks a portion of them. The top ten hold around 0.45% of the sample, which has roughly 1.5 million clones, approximately 98% seen once. CDR1 and CDR2 from the germline V gene are SGHVS and FQNEAQ. The CDR3 totals 15 residues. With 5 bases removed from V and 4 bases from J, the gap between germline ends came to 16 bases. The data stem from a study of shared clonotypes between healthy human individuals. Study details: The donor group consisted of two women and three men, aged 18 to 49.

This receptor was obtained from a man under 40 in good health. V gene TRBV7-8 combines with J gene TRBJ2-3; D perhaps matches TRBD1 (5 bases). Sequenced material: naive CD4+ T cells sorted from blood. Indicated subset: CD45RA+ positively selected. CDR3 DNA sequence: TGTGCCAGCAGCGACAGATCAGGTTATTCAGATACGCAGTATTTT. Translated, it gives CASSDRSGYSDTQYF.